Below are 24 T cell receptor beta chains sequenced from a single sample in a study of response to subunit inactivated influenza vaccine. TCRdb used MiXCR to reprocess the RT-PCR reads, holding one entry per CDR3 protein. The table lists more than 600,000 distinct CDR3 sequences, roughly 20% of them singletons, with 11% in the top ten. Sequences were derived from PBMCs from blood, sampled less than 6 days after vaccination. All receptors come from a man aged 50 to 59 who received an inactivated influenza vaccine.

This clonotype was seen a handful of times. V and J are TRBV20-1 and TRBJ1-6; no clear D gene. The CDR3 has 12 amino acids. V was trimmed by 5 bases and J by 4 bases, leaving 6 bases between them. CDR1 and CDR2 from the germline V gene are DFQATT and SNEGSKA (reference sequence). The CDR3 protein is CSASGYNSPLHF. The CDR3 DNA is TGCAGTGCTTCTGGATATAATTCACCCCTCCACTTT.

In this sample, this clonotype turned up a few times. The CDR3 spells CAISEQNSPLHF. The CDR3 coding sequence is TGTGCCATCAGTGAGCAGAATTCACCCCTCCACTTT. This chain uses TRBV10-3 with TRBJ1-6; D call uncertain. Trimming removed 2 bases at V and 7 bases at J, with 3 bases between. The CDR3 runs 12 residues. The germline V gene has CDR1 ENHRY and CDR2 SYGVKD.

This clonotype was picked up many times. At one end, the junction sequence differs from germline, possibly due to a read error. The gene calls are TRBV5-1 and TRBJ1-5; tentatively, D is TRBD1 (5 bases). The CDR3 runs to 13 residues. In germline, CDR1 is SGHRS, CDR2 YFSETQ. The CDR3 sequence is CASSGGSNQPQHF. DNA for the CDR3: TGTGCCAGCAGTGGGGGGTCCAATCAGCCCCAGCATTTT.

About this clonotype: A junction boundary mismatches the germline segment, possibly from a read error. The rearrangement links TRBV20-1 to TRBJ2-1, with TRBD2 matching over 7 bases. This CDR3 spans 15 amino acids. The germline V gene encodes CDR1 DFQATT and CDR2 SNEGSKA (reference sequence). The CDR3, as DNA: TGCAGTGCTAGAGGGGCGGGAGCTTCCTACAGTGAGCAGTTCTTC. Its protein product is CSARGAGASYSEQFF.

The chain couples TRBV20-1 to TRBJ2-7; possible D gene TRBD2, 6 bases. The CDR3 loop spans 13 amino acids. Germline V CDR1 and CDR2: DFQATT, SNEGSKA (reference sequence). V was cut by 3 bases and J by 2 bases, with 11 bases left in between. The CDR3 nucleotides are TGCAGTGCTAGGCTCTCGGGGGCCTACGAGCAGTACTTC. Translated, it gives CSARLSGAYEQYF.

The rearrangement joins TRBV20-1 to TRBJ2-3; 11 bases agree with TRBD2. Germline CDR1 reads DFQATT; CDR2 reads SNEGSKA (reference sequence). V lost 6 bases and J lost 3; bases outside the gene matches: 5. This CDR3 region has 14 residues. Here the CDR3 reads CSAAIAGGTDTQYF. CDR3 nucleotide sequence: TGCAGTGCAGCAATAGCGGGGGGGACAGATACGCAGTATTTT.

The V gene is TRBV29-1, the J gene TRBJ2-5; maybe TRBD2 (6 bases). Per the germline V gene, CDR1 is SQVTM and CDR2 is ANQGSEA. The CDR3 loop spans 13 amino acids. Between the trimmed V and J ends, which lost 4 bases and 1 base, there was a span of 10 bases. CDR3 loop: CSVGRDFQETQYF. The CDR3 DNA sequence: TGCAGCGTTGGCCGGGACTTCCAAGAGACCCAGTACTTC.

This chain uses TRBV4-1 with TRBJ2-3, with D tentatively TRBD1 or TRBD2 (5 bases each). The V gene lost 1 base and the J gene lost 2 bases, with 16 bases spanning the gap. The germline gives CDR1 MGHRA, CDR2 YSYEKL. This CDR3 region has 17 residues. CDR3 nucleotides: TGCGCCAGCAGCCAAGGGCGGCTTCAGGGAGACACAGATACGCAGTATTTT. This encodes CASSQGRLQGDTDTQYF.

This clonotype was found a few times. The CDR3 DNA reads as TGCAGTCCCCACGGAAGCGGGATCCAAGAGACCCAGTACTTC. Its protein product is CSPHGSGIQETQYF. This chain connects TRBV20-1 to TRBJ2-5, with 7 bases lining up with TRBD2. This CDR3 spans 14 amino acids. Trimming cost V 8 bases and J 1 base; bases outside gene matches: 10. Germline-derived CDR1 and CDR2 are DFQATT and SNEGSKA (reference sequence).

This clonotype came up a few times. This sequence joins TRBV7-9 and TRBJ2-2, with 9 bases lining up with TRBD1. J lost 6 bases, V lost 2 bases, and 4 bases had no gene match. CDR1 is SEHNR and CDR2 is FQNEAQ in the germline V gene (reference sequence). This CDR3 comprises 15 residues. CDR3 bases: TGTGCCAGCAGCTTAATGGGACAGGGCCCCGGGGAGCTGTTTTTT. It codes for CASSLMGQGPGELFF.

This clonotype was counted between two and nine times. J is TRBJ2-2 and V is TRBV3-1; D is unclear. The CDR3 sequence is 15 residues long. V gave up 4 bases and J gave up 7 bases, with 16 bases separating them. CDR1 LGHDT and CDR2 YNNKEL come from the germline V gene (reference sequence). CDR3 in DNA: TGTGCCAGCAGCCCCGGTGCGGTTAAAGGCGGGGAGCTGTTTTTT. Residues: CASSPGAVKGGELFF.

This clonotype was counted between two and nine times. The chain couples TRBV28 to TRBJ1-4; D might be TRBD1 (6 bases). The V and J ends lost 2 bases and 7 bases respectively, with 14 bases between them. This CDR3 comprises 15 residues. CDR1 is MDHEN and CDR2 is SYDVKM in the germline V gene. CDR3 amino acids: CASSLGPGESEKLFF. CDR3 DNA: TGTGCCAGCAGTTTAGGGCCAGGGGAAAGTGAAAAACTGTTTTTT.

Of note for this clonotype: One junction end disagrees with the germline gene, perhaps due to a read error. The chain carries TRBV18 and TRBJ2-1; TRBD2 aligns across 9 bases. CDR3 length: 16 amino acids. The V gene's germline CDR1 is KGHSH and CDR2 LQKENI. CDR3 region: CPSSPSSFSGGNEQFF. The CDR3 DNA sequence: TGTCCCAGCTCACCGTCTAGTTTTAGCGGGGGAAATGAGCAGTTCTTC.

This chain uses TRBV10-3 with TRBJ2-5; 9 bases are shared with TRBD1. Germline values: CDR1 ENHRY, CDR2 SYGVKD. V trimming: 5 bases; J trimming: 5 bases; junction bases outside the gene matches: 9. The CDR3 has 15 residues. The CDR3 DNA reads as TGTGCCATCAGTTTAGGACAGGGGAGCGGGGAGACCCAGTACTTC. The encoded protein is CAISLGQGSGETQYF.

Only a few counts were recorded for this clonotype. The J gene is TRBJ1-2, the V gene TRBV20-1; 8 bases map to TRBD1. Germline assignment: CDR1 DFQATT and CDR2 SNEGSKA (reference sequence). CDR3 length: 12 amino acids. This CDR3 reads CIPPGQDYGYTF. The CDR3 bases are TGCATTCCCCCGGGACAGGACTATGGCTACACCTTC.

J is TRBJ2-3 and V is TRBV4-1; no reliable D call. The CDR3 sequence is 14 residues long. The germline V gene encodes CDR1 MGHRA and CDR2 YSYEKL. Deletions cut 0 bases from V and 0 bases from J, with 4 bases between. Here the CDR3 DNA reads TGCGCCAGCAGCCAAGATCTGAGCACAGATACGCAGTATTTT. It specifies CASSQDLSTDTQYF.

The chain has TRBV11-2 and TRBJ2-1, with 7 bases that match TRBD2. Germline V gene lookup returns CDR1 SGHAT and CDR2 FQNNGV. There are 12 residues in the CDR3. The trim removed 5 bases at V and 7 bases at J, leaving 2 bases unmatched. The CDR3 sequence is CASSALANEQFF. The CDR3 nucleotides are TGTGCCAGCAGCGCACTAGCGAATGAGCAGTTCTTC.

This chain connects TRBV12-3 or TRBV12-4 to TRBJ1-5, with D possibly TRBD1 on 5 matching bases. This CDR3 has 14 residues. V lost 4 bases and J 4 bases, leaving 11 bases between the germline ends. CDR3 in amino acids: CASSYLGGNQPQHF. The CDR3 bases are TGTGCCAGCAGTTATTTGGGGGGAAATCAGCCCCAGCATTTT.

This clonotype showed up many times. This chain connects TRBV20-1 to TRBJ2-5, with TRBD2 matching 7 bases. Trimming cost V 3 bases and J 4 bases; bases outside gene matches: 11. Germline V gene lookup returns CDR1 DFQATT and CDR2 SNEGSKA (reference sequence). The CDR3 runs 15 residues. CDR3 nucleotides: TGCAGTGCTAGTTCAGGCGGGAGCGCCGGAGAGACCCAGTACTTC. As protein: CSASSGGSAGETQYF.

This clonotype was detected only a few times. The gene calls are TRBV21-1 and TRBJ1-6; the listed D gene, TRBD1, was not tested against the DNA. TRBV21-1 is an annotated pseudogene. The CDR3 is 15 amino acids. CDR3: CASSKLGEYNSPLHF. Written as DNA, the CDR3 is TGTGCCAGCAGCAAATTGGGGGAATATAATTCACCCCTCCACTTT.

V usage is TRBV29-1 and J usage is TRBJ2-6, with D maybe TRBD1 (7 bases). Germline V lookup: CDR1 SQVTM, CDR2 ANQGSEA. V shed 4 bases and J shed 3 bases, with 13 bases lying between them. The CDR3 has 15 amino acids. Here the CDR3 DNA reads TGCAGCGTTGGAGGAGGGGGCGGTGGGGCCAACGTCCTGACTTTC. It translates to CSVGGGGGGANVLTF.

The chain employs TRBV18 and TRBJ2-1; D is uncertain. CDR3 length: 13 residues. Trimming stripped 2 bases from V and 8 bases from J, with 10 bases between. Germline CDR1 reads KGHSH; CDR2 reads LQKENI. CDR3 in DNA: TGTGCCAGCTCACCAAGCAGGAGCGATGAGCAGTTCTTC. It specifies CASSPSRSDEQFF.

This clonotype was recorded a few times. The CDR3 DNA reads as TGTGCCAGCAGCTTAGATAGGGCGGACACCGGGGAGCTGTTTTTT. Translated: CASSLDRADTGELFF. The V and J genes are TRBV7-8 and TRBJ2-2; no firm D call. CDR1 and CDR2 (germline): SGHVS, FQNEAQ. CDR3 length: 15 residues. V gave up 1 base and J gave up 3 bases, with 9 bases separating them.

The chain carries TRBV27 and TRBJ2-7; TRBD2 agrees at 7 bases. Germline assignment: CDR1 MNHEY and CDR2 SMNVEV (reference sequence). The CDR3 covers 17 residues. Germline trimming cut 5 bases from V and 5 bases from J; bases unmatched to any gene: 18. The DNA of the CDR3 is TGTGCCAGCAGTACTATATTAGGGACTATCAACCTCCACGAGCAGTACTTC. It translates to CASSTILGTINLHEQYF.